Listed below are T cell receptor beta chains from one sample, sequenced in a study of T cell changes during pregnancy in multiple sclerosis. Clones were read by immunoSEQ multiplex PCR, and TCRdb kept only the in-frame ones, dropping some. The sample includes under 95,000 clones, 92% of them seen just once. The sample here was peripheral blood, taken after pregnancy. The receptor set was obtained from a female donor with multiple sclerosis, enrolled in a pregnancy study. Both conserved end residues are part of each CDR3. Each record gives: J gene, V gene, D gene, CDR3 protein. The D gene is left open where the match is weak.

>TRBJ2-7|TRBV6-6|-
CAVQRGGEGGEQYF
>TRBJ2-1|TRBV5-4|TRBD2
CASSWGELAGGRNEQFF
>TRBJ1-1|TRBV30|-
CAWMAQQNTEAFF
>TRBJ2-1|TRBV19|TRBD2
CASGAGLELYNEQFF
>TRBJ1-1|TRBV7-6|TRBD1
CASSPFWQGANTEAFF
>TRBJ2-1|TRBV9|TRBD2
CASSAPPGREGDNEQFF
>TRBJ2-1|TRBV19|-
CASSIRRPANEQFF
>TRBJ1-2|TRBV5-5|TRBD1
CASSLGGTGARRGYTF
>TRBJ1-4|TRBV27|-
CASSFFGQGRVKLFF
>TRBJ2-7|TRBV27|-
CASSLTTDSLLVYEQYF